The clone carrying this T cell receptor (beta chain) has only a few counts. Its antigen is as yet unknown. This entry is derived from a study of response to subunit inactivated influenza vaccine. Study-level points and caveats: The authors suggested that few new T cells are recruited per seasonal influenza vaccination.

A single record per CDR3 protein comes from TCRdb applying MiXCR to the RT-PCR reads. The table shows more than 150,000 distinct CDR3 sequences, with about 9.3% occurring only once. The V gene end was trimmed by 3 bases and the J gene end by 9 bases; junction bases not matched to a gene: 10. The CDR3 contains 15 residues. This TCR came from a man in his fifties or sixties who received an inactivated influenza vaccine. Sequenced here: non-naive T cells sorted from PBMCs, sampled on the day of vaccination. The chain carries TRBV12-3 or TRBV12-4 and TRBJ2-1, with 8 bases matching TRBD2. The CDR3 loop reads CASSFNLAGRSEQFF. In DNA form, the CDR3 reads TGTGCCAGCAGTTTTAACCTAGCGGGCCGGAGTGAGCAGTTCTTC.